This is a list of T cell receptor beta chains from one sample in a study of shared clonotypes between healthy human individuals. Clones were sequenced by immunoSEQ multiplex PCR, and TCRdb holds only the in-frame ones, with some missing. This table has more than 2 million clones, 93% appearing once. Sample: naive CD8+ T cells from PBMCs. The receptor set was obtained from a man aged 18 to 30 in good health. Some clones in this sample may be carry-over from other donors' samples. The CDR3 runs from the conserved cysteine through the conserved F or W. Fields, in order: clone size, V gene, D gene, J gene, CDR3 DNA, CDR3 protein. D genes are given only for firm matches. Clone size is given for some rows only: seen once, a few or many times, or a class if the clone is expanded.

NA	TRBV18	TRBD2	TRBJ2-5	TGTGCCAGCTCACCCGGACTAGCGGGGACCCAAGAGACCCAGTACTTC	CASSPGLAGTQETQYF
NA	TRBV19	NA	TRBJ2-7	TGTGCCAGTAGTATAGTTGGCGGAAACTACGAGCAGTACTTC	CASSIVGGNYEQYF
NA	TRBV7-8	NA	TRBJ2-7	TGTGCCAGCAGCCCAATAGCGGAAACCTACGAGCAGTACTTC	CASSPIAETYEQYF
NA	TRBV5-4	TRBD1	TRBJ2-1	TGTGCCAGCAGACCCCCGGGACAGGGTGTCGTGGAGCAGTTCTTC	CASRPPGQGVVEQFF
NA	TRBV27	NA	TRBJ1-1	TGTGCCAGCAGTTTATTGGGGCGGTCAGCTCAGTGGGACACTGAAGCTTTCTTT	CASSLLGRSAQWDTEAFF
NA	TRBV18	NA	TRBJ1-2	TGTGCCAGCTTCACCATCCGAATACCGACTAGGGGCTACACCTTC	CASFTIRIPTRGYTF
NA	TRBV27	TRBD1	TRBJ1-1	TGTGCCAGCAGTGTCAACAGGGGAACTGAAGCTTTCTTT	CASSVNRGTEAFF
NA	TRBV14	TRBD1	TRBJ2-1	TGTGCCAGCAGCCCATGGGACAGTCGAACCTACAATGAGCAGTTCTTC	CASSPWDSRTYNEQFF
NA	TRBV5-1	NA	TRBJ2-3	TGCGCCAGCAGCCCAGGATGGGGGCTAGATCAAGATACGCAGTATTTT	CASSPGWGLDQDTQYF
NA	TRBV18	NA	TRBJ2-1	TGTGCCAGCTCACCACCGACCACGGGAGCTATAGGTAATGAGCAGTTCTTC	CASSPPTTGAIGNEQFF
NA	TRBV27	TRBD1	TRBJ2-7	TGTGCCAGCAGTTTAGAGGGGACAGGGCACGAGCAGTACTTC	CASSLEGTGHEQYF
NA	TRBV5-8	NA	TRBJ2-7	TGTGCCAGCAGCTTGGCCGGGGGAAGACCCTACGAGCAGTACTTC	CASSLAGGRPYEQYF
once	TRBV10-3	NA	TRBJ2-5	TGTGCCATCAGTGATCGACAGAAAGAGACCCAGTACTTC	CAISDRQKETQYF
NA	TRBV11-1	NA	TRBJ2-7	TGTGCCAGCATAGGACCCCGGGGGGCGGGGGATTGTTACGAGCAGTACTTC	CASIGPRGAGDCYEQYF
NA	TRBV27	NA	TRBJ2-7	TGTGCCAGCAGTTTAGGACCCGCCTACGAGCAGTACTTC	CASSLGPAYEQYF
NA	TRBV25-1	NA	TRBJ2-5	TGTGCCAGCAGTGGACCGGACCCAGCGAAGACCCAGTACTTC	CASSGPDPAKTQYF
NA	TRBV13	NA	TRBJ2-1	TGTGCCAGCGGCCCCTGGGCCAGGAACTACAATGAGCAGTTCTTC	CASGPWARNYNEQFF
NA	TRBV7-3	TRBD1	TRBJ2-5	TGTGCCAGCAGCTTAGGGTATCAGAGAGGGGGCGAGACCCAGTACTTC	CASSLGYQRGGETQYF
NA	TRBV4-2	NA	TRBJ2-1	TGTGCCAGCAGCCTGGGGATCCCTGTTTATGAGCAGTTCTTC	CASSLGIPVYEQFF
NA	TRBV28	NA	TRBJ2-2	TGTGCCAGCAGTCTATGGATGGGGGTCACCGGGGAGCTGTTTTTT	CASSLWMGVTGELFF
NA	TRBV28	NA	TRBJ2-7	TGTGCCAGCAGGAAATTACCGTACTACGAGCAGTACTTC	CASRKLPYYEQYF
NA	TRBV19	TRBD1	TRBJ1-1	TGTGCCAGTAGCAAGGACAGGGAGAACACTGAAGCTTTCTTT	CASSKDRENTEAFF
NA	TRBV9	NA	TRBJ1-2	TGTGCCAGCAGCGTAGGGGCGGGGCGCCTAGACTATGGCTACACCTTC	CASSVGAGRLDYGYTF
NA	TRBV6-6	NA	TRBJ1-4	TGTGCCAGCAGTTCTTCAGGGGAGAATGAAAAACTGTTTTTT	CASSSSGENEKLFF
NA	TRBV4-3	NA	TRBJ2-6	TGCGCCAGCAGCCATGGGCGGGTTGGTGGGGCCAACGTCCTGACTTTC	CASSHGRVGGANVLTF
few	TRBV9	NA	TRBJ1-1	TGTGCCAGCAGCGTAGCCGACGATAACAAGGGAGCTTTCTTT	CASSVADDNKGAFF
NA	TRBV27	TRBD1	TRBJ2-3	TGTGCCAGCAGTCCCGGGACAGGGGGCTCCACAGATACGCAGTATTTT	CASSPGTGGSTDTQYF
NA	TRBV15	NA	TRBJ1-1	TGTGCCACCAGCCCCCGAGGCCCGGGTAACACTGAAGCTTTCTTT	CATSPRGPGNTEAFF
NA	TRBV5-1	TRBD2	TRBJ2-1	TGCGCCAGCAGCCCCGAGCGGGGGGCCTCCTACAATGAGCAGTTCTTC	CASSPERGASYNEQFF
NA	TRBV19	TRBD1	TRBJ1-2	TGTGCCAGTACCGCAGGGGGCCTTGGCTACACCTTC	CASTAGGLGYTF
NA	TRBV6-5	NA	TRBJ2-7	TGTGCCAGCAGTTACGGGACGGGGCCCTACGAGCAGTACTTC	CASSYGTGPYEQYF
NA	TRBV9	TRBD2	TRBJ2-1	TGTGCCAGCAGCTCGGGACTAGCGGGGACCCTCAATGAGCAGTTCTTC	CASSSGLAGTLNEQFF
NA	TRBV28	NA	TRBJ2-7	TGTGCCAGCAGTTTACTAGCAGCCTACGAGCAGTACTTC	CASSLLAAYEQYF
NA	TRBV7-3	TRBD2	TRBJ2-3	TGTGCCAGCAGCTTAGGGCGGGAGGGCCGCACAGATACGCAGTATTTT	CASSLGREGRTDTQYF
NA	TRBV6-4	NA	TRBJ2-2	TGTGCCAGCAGGGCAGGGAACACCGGGGAGCTGTTTTTT	CASRAGNTGELFF
NA	TRBV6-5	NA	TRBJ2-2	TGTGCCAGCAGTTACTCCCGGGGGTTAGGGACCGGGGAGCTGTTTTTT	CASSYSRGLGTGELFF
NA	TRBV10-3	NA	TRBJ2-7	TGTGCCATCAGTGAGCTGGGGGAGGCCCGGGAAAACGAGCAGTACTTC	CAISELGEARENEQYF
once	TRBV5-1	NA	TRBJ2-3	TGCGCCAGCAGCTTGGAGGCAGGAAGGCCGCCAGATACGCAGTATTTT	CASSLEAGRPPDTQYF
NA	TRBV7-9	NA	TRBJ2-2	TGTGCCAGCAGTCCTTATGGGGAGCTGTTTTTT	CASSPYGELFF
NA	TRBV9	NA	TRBJ2-1	TGTGCCAGCAGCTTAGAGAACAATGAGCAGTTCTTC	CASSLENNEQFF
NA	TRBV6-5	NA	TRBJ1-1	TGTGCCAGCAGTTCCGGAGGCTGGGCTTTCTTT	CASSSGGWAFF
once	TRBV28	NA	TRBJ2-7	TGTGCCAGCAGTTTGGGGTCAGGGACCCACGAGCAGTACTTC	CASSLGSGTHEQYF
NA	TRBV2	NA	TRBJ1-5	TGTGCCAGCAGAGACCCGGGAGATCACGGATTTAGCAATCAGCCCCAGCATTTT	CASRDPGDHGFSNQPQHF
NA	TRBV19	NA	TRBJ2-7	TGTGCCAGTAGTATCTCCAGCCAATACGAGCAGTACTTC	CASSISSQYEQYF
NA	TRBV7-3	NA	TRBJ2-2	TGTGCCAGCAGCTTCTCGGGCGGACCGAACACCGGGGAGCTGTTTTTT	CASSFSGGPNTGELFF
NA	TRBV4-3	NA	TRBJ1-1	TGCGCCAGCAGCCAAGATCAAGGAGCGAAGCCAGGGGAGGCTTTCTTT	CASSQDQGAKPGEAFF
NA	TRBV28	TRBD1	TRBJ1-2	TGTGCCAGCAGCATACAGGGGGGAGGCTATGGCTACACCTTC	CASSIQGGGYGYTF
NA	TRBV6-1	NA	TRBJ2-5	TGTGCCAGCAGGGCAGTGGGGGGTCGAGGAGAGACCCAGTACTTC	CASRAVGGRGETQYF
NA	TRBV19	TRBD1	TRBJ1-2	TGTGCCAGTAGTTTTATAGACAGGGCGTCTAACTATGGCTACACCTTC	CASSFIDRASNYGYTF
few	TRBV9	NA	TRBJ2-2	TGTGCCAGCACCTACACCCCCAGGGGTTCCACCGGGGAGCTGTTTTTT	CASTYTPRGSTGELFF
NA	TRBV12-5	NA	TRBJ1-2	TGTGCTAGTGGCCCATCTAACTATGGCTACACCTTC	CASGPSNYGYTF
NA	TRBV27	TRBD2	TRBJ2-7	TGTGCCAGCAGTTATAGGACTAGTTCCTACGAGCAGTACTTC	CASSYRTSSYEQYF
NA	TRBV4-3	TRBD1	TRBJ2-2	TGCGCCAGCAGCCGGTACGGGACAGCGAACACCGGGGAGCTGTTTTTT	CASSRYGTANTGELFF
NA	TRBV9	TRBD1	TRBJ2-2	TGTGCCAGCAGCCCACGGACAGGGGATAGAACCGGGGAGCTGTTTTTT	CASSPRTGDRTGELFF
NA	TRBV5-6	NA	TRBJ2-1	TGTGCCAGCAGCTCGACGGGTTACAATGAGCAGTTCTTC	CASSSTGYNEQFF
NA	TRBV11-2	TRBD2	TRBJ2-3	TGTGCCAGCAGCTTAGTGGTTGGGACTAGCGAGGGTAATAAGGATACGCAGTATTTT	CASSLVVGTSEGNKDTQYF
NA	TRBV11-3	TRBD1	TRBJ1-1	TGTGCCAGCAGCCCCGGGACAGGGTTGAACACTGAAGCTTTCTTT	CASSPGTGLNTEAFF
NA	TRBV7-6	TRBD2	TRBJ2-4	TGTGCCAGCAGCTCAGCGGGAGGTGCAAACATTCAGTACTTC	CASSSAGGANIQYF
NA	TRBV27	TRBD1	TRBJ2-7	TGTGCCAGCTCCTGGGGGACAGGGACTTACGAGCAGTACTTC	CASSWGTGTYEQYF